This TCR beta chain emerged from a study of shared clonotypes between healthy human individuals. Study summary: Donor ages ranged 18 to 49 years: two women, a few men. Per donor, CD8 memory used one plate, CD8 naive used two, CD4 memory used three and CD4 naive used three.

The method was immunoSEQ multiplex PCR; TCRdb's version includes in-frame clones alone and lacks a portion of them. The sample holds roughly 110,000 clones, 55% to 70% seen once. CD8 memory combined CD45RO+ cells with CCR7-negative CD45RA+ TemRA cells. The germline CDR1 and CDR2 sequences are SGHRS and YFSETQ. The CDR3 spans 14 residues. V lost 6 bases to trimming and J lost 5 bases; unmatched junction nucleotides: 6. Sequencing was carried out using memory CD8+ T cells sorted from blood. Subset reported: CD45RO+ cells pooled with CCR7-negative TemRA cells. The chain is built from TRBV5-1 and TRBJ2-3; 10 nucleotides align to TRBD1. The source is a woman under 40 in good health. CDR3 DNA sequence: TGCGCCAGCAAGACCGGGACAGGGGAAGATACGCAGTATTTT. The encoded protein is CASKTGTGEDTQYF.